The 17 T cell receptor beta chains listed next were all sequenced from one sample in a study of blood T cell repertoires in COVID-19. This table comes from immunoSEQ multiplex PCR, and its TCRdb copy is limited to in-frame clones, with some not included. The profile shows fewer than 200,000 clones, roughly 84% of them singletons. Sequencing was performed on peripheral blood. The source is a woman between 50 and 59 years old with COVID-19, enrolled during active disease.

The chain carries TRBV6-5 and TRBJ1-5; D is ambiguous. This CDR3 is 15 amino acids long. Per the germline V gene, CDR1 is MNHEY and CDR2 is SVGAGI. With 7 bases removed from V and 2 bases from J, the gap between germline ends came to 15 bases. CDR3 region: CASNPSPLGNQPQHF. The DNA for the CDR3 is TGTGCCAGCAACCCGAGCCCCTTGGGCAATCAGCCCCAGCATTTT.

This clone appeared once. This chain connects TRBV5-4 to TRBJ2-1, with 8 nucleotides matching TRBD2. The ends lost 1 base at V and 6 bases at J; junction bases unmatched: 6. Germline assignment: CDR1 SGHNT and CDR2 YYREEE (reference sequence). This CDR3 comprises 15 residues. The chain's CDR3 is CASSLNGGASNEQFF. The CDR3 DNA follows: TGTGCCAGCAGCTTGAACGGGGGGGCGAGCAATGAGCAGTTCTTC.

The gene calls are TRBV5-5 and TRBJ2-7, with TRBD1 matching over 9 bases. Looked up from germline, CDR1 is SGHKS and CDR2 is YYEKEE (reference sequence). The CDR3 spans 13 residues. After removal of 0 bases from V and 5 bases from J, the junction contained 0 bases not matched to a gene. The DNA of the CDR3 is TGTGCCAGCAGCTTGGGACAGGGGGACGAGCAGTACTTC. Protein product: CASSLGQGDEQYF.

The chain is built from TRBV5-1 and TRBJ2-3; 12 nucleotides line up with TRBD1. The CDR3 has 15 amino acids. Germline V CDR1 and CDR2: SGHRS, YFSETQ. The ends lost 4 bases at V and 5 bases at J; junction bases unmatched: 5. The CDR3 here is CASSGGQGAGDTQYF. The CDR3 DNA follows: TGCGCCAGCAGCGGGGGACAGGGGGCTGGAGATACGCAGTATTTT.

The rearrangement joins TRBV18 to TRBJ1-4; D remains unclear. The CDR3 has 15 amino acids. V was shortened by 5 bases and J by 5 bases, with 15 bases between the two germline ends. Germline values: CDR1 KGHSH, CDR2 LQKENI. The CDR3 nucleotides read TGTGCCAGCTCAGATACAGAGAGAATAAATGAAAAACTGTTTTTT. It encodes CASSDTERINEKLFF.

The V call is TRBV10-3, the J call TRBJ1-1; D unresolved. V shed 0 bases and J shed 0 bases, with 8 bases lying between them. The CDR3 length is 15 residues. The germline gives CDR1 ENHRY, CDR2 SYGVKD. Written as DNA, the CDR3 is TGTGCCATCAGTGAGTCGGTACTGATGAACACTGAAGCTTTCTTT. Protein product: CAISESVLMNTEAFF.

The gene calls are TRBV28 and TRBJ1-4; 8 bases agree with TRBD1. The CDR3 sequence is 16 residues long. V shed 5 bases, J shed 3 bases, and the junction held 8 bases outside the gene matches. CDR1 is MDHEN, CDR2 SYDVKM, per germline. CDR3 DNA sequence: TGTGCCAGCAGTGGGCACCAGGGGGCGGCTAATGAAAAACTGTTTTTT. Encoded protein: CASSGHQGAANEKLFF.

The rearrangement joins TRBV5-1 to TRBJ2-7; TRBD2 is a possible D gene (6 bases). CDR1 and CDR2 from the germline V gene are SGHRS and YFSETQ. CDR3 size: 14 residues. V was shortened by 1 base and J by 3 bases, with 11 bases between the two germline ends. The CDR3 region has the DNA TGCGCCAGCAGCTTGCCCGGGGGTATCTACGAGCAGTACTTC. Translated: CASSLPGGIYEQYF.

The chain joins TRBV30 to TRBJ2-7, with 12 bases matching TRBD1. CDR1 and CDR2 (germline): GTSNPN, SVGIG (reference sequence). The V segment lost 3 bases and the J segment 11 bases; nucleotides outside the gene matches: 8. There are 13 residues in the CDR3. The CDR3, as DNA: TGTGCCTGGAGCCGACAGGGGACAGGGGGCAAGTACTTC. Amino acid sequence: CAWSRQGTGGKYF.

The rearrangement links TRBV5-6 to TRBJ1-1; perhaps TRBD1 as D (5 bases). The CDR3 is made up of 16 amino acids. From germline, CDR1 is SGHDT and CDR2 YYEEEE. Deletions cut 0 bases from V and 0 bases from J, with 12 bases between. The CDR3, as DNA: TGTGCCAGCAGCTTGGCTCTGGACAACCTGAACACTGAAGCTTTCTTT. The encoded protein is CASSLALDNLNTEAFF.

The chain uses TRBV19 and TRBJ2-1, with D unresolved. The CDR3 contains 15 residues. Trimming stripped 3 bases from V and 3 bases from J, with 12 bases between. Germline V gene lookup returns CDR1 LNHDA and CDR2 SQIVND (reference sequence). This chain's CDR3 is CASSISLQIYNEQFF. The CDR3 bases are TGTGCCAGTAGTATCTCCCTCCAGATCTACAATGAGCAGTTCTTC.

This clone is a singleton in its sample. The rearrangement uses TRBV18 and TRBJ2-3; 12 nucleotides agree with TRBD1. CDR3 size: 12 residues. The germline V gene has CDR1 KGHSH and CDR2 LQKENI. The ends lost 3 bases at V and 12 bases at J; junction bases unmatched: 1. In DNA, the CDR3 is TGTGCCAGCTCACCGGGACAGGGGGCCCAGTATTTT. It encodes CASSPGQGAQYF.

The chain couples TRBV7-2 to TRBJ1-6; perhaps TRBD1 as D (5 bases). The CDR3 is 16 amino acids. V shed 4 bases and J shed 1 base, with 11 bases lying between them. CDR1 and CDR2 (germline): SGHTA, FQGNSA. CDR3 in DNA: TGTGCCAGCAGCTCCGGGGGGGGTTCCTATAATTCACCCCTCCACTTT. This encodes CASSSGGGSYNSPLHF.

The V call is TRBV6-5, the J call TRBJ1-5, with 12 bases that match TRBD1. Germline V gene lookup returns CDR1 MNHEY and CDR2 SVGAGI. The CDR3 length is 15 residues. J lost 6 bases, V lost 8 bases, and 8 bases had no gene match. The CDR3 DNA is TGTGCCAGCCCACCGGGACAGGGGGCTAGTCAGCCCCAGCATTTT. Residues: CASPPGQGASQPQHF.

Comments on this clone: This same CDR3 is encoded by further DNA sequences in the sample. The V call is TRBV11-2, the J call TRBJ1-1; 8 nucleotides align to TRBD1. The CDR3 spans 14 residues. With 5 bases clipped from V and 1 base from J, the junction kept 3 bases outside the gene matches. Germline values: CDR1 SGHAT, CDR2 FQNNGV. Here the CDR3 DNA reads TGTGCCAGCAGCGAAGGACAGGGGAACACTGAAGCTTTCTTT. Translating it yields CASSEGQGNTEAFF.

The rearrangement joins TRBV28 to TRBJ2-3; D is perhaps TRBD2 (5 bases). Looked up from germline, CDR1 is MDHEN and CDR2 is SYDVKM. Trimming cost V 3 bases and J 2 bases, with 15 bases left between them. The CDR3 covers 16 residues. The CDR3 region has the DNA TGTGCCAGCAGTTTCCGGCTAGCCATCCTCACAGATACGCAGTATTTT. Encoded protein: CASSFRLAILTDTQYF.

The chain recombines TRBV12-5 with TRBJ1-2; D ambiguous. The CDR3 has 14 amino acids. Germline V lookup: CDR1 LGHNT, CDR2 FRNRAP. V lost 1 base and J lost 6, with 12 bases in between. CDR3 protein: CASGLAPLEDGYTF. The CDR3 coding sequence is TGTGCTAGTGGTTTGGCCCCCCTGGAGGATGGCTACACCTTC.